These 7 T cell receptor beta chains were sequenced from one sample in a study of blood T cell repertoires in COVID-19. Clones were sequenced by immunoSEQ multiplex PCR, and TCRdb holds only the in-frame ones, with some missing. The table includes 180,000 or so clones, around 81% detected once. The sequenced sample consisted of peripheral blood. These receptors were taken from a human donor with acute or convalescent COVID-19. The donor label of this sample is uncertain.

This clone was counted once. The rearrangement uses TRBV18 and TRBJ2-2, with 9 bases identical to TRBD1. Germline-derived CDR1 and CDR2 are KGHSH and LQKENI. Trimming cost V 5 bases and J 2 bases; bases outside gene matches: 3. This CDR3 comprises 15 residues. Here the CDR3 DNA reads TGTGCCAGCTCAGGACAGGGGCCCAACACCGGGGAGCTGTTTTTT. Residues: CASSGQGPNTGELFF.

The rearrangement joins TRBV5-5 to TRBJ2-1; weak D call: TRBD1 (6 bases). V lost 4 bases, J lost 14 bases, and 13 bases lay in between. CDR3 length equals 11 residues. The germline CDR1 and CDR2 sequences are SGHKS and YYEKEE (reference sequence). CDR3 nucleotide sequence: TGTGCCAGCAGCCAGGACAGTTGGGAGTTCTTC. This encodes CASSQDSWEFF.

The chain uses TRBV7-9 and TRBJ2-7; TRBD2 is a possible D gene (6 bases). From germline, CDR1 is SEHNR and CDR2 FQNEAQ (reference sequence). The ends were cut back, 2 bases at V and 7 bases at J, with 12 bases in the middle. The CDR3 sequence is 13 residues long. The CDR3 region is CASSLILGGEQYF. The CDR3 region has the DNA TGTGCCAGCAGCTTAATCCTAGGAGGGGAGCAGTACTTC.

In DNA, the CDR3 is TGTGCCAGCAGCTCCAACACAGATACGCAGTATTTT. It translates to CASSSNTDTQYF. The chain is built from TRBV7-8 and TRBJ2-3; D is unclear. Germline CDR1 SGHVS, CDR2 FQNEAQ. Trimming removed 4 bases at V and 2 bases at J, with 4 bases between. This CDR3 is built from 12 residues.

The gene calls are TRBV19 and TRBJ2-1, with TRBD2 identical over 8 bases. V shed 7 bases, J shed 5 bases, and the junction held 13 bases outside the gene matches. From germline, CDR1 is LNHDA and CDR2 SQIVND (reference sequence). This CDR3 has 16 residues. As DNA, the CDR3 is TGTGCCAGTACCACCCTAGGACTAGCAATGGACAATGAGCAGTTCTTC. This codes for CASTTLGLAMDNEQFF.

The rearrangement uses TRBV7-8 and TRBJ1-2; 11 bases are shared with TRBD1. Germline V gene sequence: CDR1 SGHVS, CDR2 FQNEAQ. Trimming removed 5 bases from V and 4 bases from J; junction bases left unmatched: 9. This CDR3 is built from 16 residues. Written as DNA, the CDR3 is TGTGCCAGCAGCAAAGGCGGGGACAGGGGGTTCTATGGCTACACCTTC. Translating it yields CASSKGGDRGFYGYTF.

The V call is TRBV4-2, the J call TRBJ1-2; 8 bases align to TRBD1. The length of the CDR3 is 14 residues. The V and J ends lost 4 bases and 2 bases, in that order; junction bases with no gene match: 3. Germline CDR1 and CDR2: LGHNA and YNFKEQ. In nucleotides, the CDR3 is TGTGCCAGCAGCCCACAGGGGGAAAACTATGGCTACACCTTC. Translation gives CASSPQGENYGYTF.